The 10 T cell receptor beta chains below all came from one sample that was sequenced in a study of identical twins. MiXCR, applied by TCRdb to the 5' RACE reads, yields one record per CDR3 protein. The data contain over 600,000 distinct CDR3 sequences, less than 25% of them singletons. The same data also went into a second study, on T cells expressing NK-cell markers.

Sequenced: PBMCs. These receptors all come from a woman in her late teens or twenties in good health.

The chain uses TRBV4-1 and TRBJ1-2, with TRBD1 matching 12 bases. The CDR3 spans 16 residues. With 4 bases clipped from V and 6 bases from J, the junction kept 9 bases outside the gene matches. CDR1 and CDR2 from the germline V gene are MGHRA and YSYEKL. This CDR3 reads CASSLLPGQGAHGYTF. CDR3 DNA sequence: TGCGCCAGCAGCCTCCTACCGGGACAGGGGGCCCATGGCTACACCTTC.

CDR3: CASSLGGLAGELFF. CDR3 coding DNA: TGTGCCAGCAGTTTAGGGGGGTTGGCCGGGGAGCTGTTTTTT. The chain uses TRBV12-3 or TRBV12-4 and TRBJ2-2; D possibly uses TRBD1 or TRBD2 (5 bases each). The CDR3 sequence is 14 residues long. V gave up 1 base and J gave up 6 bases, with 9 bases separating them.

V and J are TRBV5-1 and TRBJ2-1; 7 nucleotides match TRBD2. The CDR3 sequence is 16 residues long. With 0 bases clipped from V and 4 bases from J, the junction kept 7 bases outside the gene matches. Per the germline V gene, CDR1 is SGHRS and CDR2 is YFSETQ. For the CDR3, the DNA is TGCGCCAGCAGCTTGGCCGGGCTAGCGGTATACAATGAGCAGTTCTTC. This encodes CASSLAGLAVYNEQFF.

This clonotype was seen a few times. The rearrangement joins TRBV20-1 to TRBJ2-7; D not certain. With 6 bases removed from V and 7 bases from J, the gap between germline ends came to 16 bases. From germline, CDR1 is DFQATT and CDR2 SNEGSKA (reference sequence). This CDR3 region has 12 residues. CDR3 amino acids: CSAPLPLGEQYF. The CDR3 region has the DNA TGCAGTGCCCCTTTACCTTTGGGGGAGCAGTACTTC.

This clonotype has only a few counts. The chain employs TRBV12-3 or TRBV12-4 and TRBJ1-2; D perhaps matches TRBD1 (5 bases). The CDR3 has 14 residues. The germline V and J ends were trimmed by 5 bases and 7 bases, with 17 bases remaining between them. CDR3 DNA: TGTGCCAGCAGTCCAAGGTCGGGGGTCTTTGGCTACACCTTC. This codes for CASSPRSGVFGYTF.

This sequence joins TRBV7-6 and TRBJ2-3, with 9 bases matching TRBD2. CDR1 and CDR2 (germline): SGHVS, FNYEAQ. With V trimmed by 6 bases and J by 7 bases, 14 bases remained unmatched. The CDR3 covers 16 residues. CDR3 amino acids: CASSPNPGTSMHTQYF. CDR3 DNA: TGTGCCAGCAGTCCCAATCCCGGGACTAGCATGCATACGCAGTATTTT. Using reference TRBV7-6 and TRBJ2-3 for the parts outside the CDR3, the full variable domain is GAGVSQSPRYKVTKRGQDVALRCDPISGHVSLYWYRQALGQGPEFLTYFNYEAQQDKSGLPNDRFSAERPEGSISTLTIQRTEQRDSAMYRCASSPNPGTSMHTQYFGPGTRLTVL.

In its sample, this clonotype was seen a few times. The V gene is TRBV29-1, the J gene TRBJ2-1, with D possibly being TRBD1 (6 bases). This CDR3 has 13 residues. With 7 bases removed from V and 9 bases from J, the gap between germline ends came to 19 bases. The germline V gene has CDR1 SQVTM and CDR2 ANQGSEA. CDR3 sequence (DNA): TGCAGCGCATCAATCTCTTTACAGGGTGAGCAGTTCTTC. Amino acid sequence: CSASISLQGEQFF.

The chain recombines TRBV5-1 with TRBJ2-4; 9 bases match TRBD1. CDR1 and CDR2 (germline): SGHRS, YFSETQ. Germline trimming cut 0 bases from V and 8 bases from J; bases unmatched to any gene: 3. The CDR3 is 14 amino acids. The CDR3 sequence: CASSLETGGDIQYF. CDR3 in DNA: TGCGCCAGCAGCTTGGAGACAGGGGGTGACATTCAGTACTTC.

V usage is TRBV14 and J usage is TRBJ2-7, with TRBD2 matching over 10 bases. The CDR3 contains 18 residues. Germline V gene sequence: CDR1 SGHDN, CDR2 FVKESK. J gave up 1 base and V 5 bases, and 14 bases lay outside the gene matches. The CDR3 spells CASSKRRLAGVRSYEQYF. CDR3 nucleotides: TGTGCCAGCAGCAAAAGAAGGCTAGCGGGAGTGAGGTCCTACGAGCAGTACTTC.

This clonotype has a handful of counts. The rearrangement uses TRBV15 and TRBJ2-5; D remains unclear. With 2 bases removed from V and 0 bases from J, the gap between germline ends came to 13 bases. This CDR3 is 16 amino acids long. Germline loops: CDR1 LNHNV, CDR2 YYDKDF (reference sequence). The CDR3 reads CATSRRKGRDQETQYF. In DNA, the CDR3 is TGTGCCACCAGCAGAAGAAAAGGACGGGACCAAGAGACCCAGTACTTC.